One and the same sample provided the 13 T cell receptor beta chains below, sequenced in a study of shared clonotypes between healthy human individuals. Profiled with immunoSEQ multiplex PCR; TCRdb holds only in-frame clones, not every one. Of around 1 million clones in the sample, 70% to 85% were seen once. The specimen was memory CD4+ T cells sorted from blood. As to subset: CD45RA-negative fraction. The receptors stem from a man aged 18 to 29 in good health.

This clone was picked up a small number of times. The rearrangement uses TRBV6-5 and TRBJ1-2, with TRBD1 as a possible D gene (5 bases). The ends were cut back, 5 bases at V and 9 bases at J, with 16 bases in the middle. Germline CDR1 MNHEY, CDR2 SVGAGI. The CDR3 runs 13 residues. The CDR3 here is CASSHKGSGCYTF. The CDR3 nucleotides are TGTGCCAGCAGTCATAAGGGGAGTGGGTGCTACACCTTC.

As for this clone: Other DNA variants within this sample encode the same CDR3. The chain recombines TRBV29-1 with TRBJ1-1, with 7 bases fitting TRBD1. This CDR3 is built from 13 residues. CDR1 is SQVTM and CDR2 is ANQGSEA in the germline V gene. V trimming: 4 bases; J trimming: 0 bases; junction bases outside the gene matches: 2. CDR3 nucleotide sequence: TGCAGCGTTGGGGGACAGCTGAACACTGAAGCTTTCTTT. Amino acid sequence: CSVGGQLNTEAFF.

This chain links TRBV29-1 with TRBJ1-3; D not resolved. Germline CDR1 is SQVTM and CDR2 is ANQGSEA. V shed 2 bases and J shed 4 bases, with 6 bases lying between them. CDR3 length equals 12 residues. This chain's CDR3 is CSVESSGNTIYF. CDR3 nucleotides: TGCAGCGTTGAATCCTCAGGAAACACCATATATTTT.

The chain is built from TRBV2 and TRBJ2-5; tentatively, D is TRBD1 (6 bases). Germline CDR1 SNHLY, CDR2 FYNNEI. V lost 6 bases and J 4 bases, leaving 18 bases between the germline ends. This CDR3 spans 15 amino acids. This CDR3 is CASSSAGGPRETQYF. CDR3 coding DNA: TGTGCCAGCAGCTCAGCTGGGGGCCCCCGAGAGACCCAGTACTTC.

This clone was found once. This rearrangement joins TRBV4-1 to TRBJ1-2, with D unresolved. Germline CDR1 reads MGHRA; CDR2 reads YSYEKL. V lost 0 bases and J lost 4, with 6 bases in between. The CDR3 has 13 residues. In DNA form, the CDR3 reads TGCGCCAGCAGCCAAGATGGGTCCTATGGCTACACCTTC. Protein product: CASSQDGSYGYTF.

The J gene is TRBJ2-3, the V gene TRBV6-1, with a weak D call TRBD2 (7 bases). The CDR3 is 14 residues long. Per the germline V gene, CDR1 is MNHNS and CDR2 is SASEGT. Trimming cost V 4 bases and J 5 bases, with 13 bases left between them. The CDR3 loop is CASSAGGLGDTQYF. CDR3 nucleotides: TGTGCCAGCAGTGCGGGGGGCCTGGGAGATACGCAGTATTTT.

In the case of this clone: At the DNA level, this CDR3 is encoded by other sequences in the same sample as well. The CDR3 sequence is CASSPGTGRSYEQYF. The CDR3 DNA reads TGTGCCAGCAGCCCTGGGACAGGGAGGAGTTACGAGCAGTACTTC. J is TRBJ2-7 and V is TRBV7-2; 9 nucleotides match TRBD1. Germline V lookup: CDR1 SGHTA, CDR2 FQGNSA. Germline trimming cut 5 bases from V and 4 bases from J; bases unmatched to any gene: 9. This CDR3 contains 15 residues.

This CDR3 reads CASSVGSIGEKLFF. CDR3 nucleotide sequence: TGTGCCAGCAGCGTAGGATCCATAGGGGAAAAACTGTTTTTT. V and J are TRBV9 and TRBJ1-4; no clear D. Germline V gene lookup returns CDR1 SGDLS and CDR2 YYNGEE. The CDR3 extends over 14 amino acids. V lost 0 bases and J lost 8, with 11 bases in between.

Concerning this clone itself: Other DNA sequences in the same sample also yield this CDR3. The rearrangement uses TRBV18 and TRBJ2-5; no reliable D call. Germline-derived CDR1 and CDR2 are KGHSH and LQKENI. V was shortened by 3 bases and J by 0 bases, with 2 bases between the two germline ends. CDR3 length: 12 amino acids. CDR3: CASSPNQETQYF. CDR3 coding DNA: TGTGCCAGCTCACCTAACCAAGAGACCCAGTACTTC.

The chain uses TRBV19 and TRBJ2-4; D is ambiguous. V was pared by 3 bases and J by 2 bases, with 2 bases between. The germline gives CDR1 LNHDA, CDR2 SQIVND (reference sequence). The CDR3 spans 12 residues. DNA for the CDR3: TGTGCCAGTAGTATTTCCAAAAACATTCAGTACTTC. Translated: CASSISKNIQYF.

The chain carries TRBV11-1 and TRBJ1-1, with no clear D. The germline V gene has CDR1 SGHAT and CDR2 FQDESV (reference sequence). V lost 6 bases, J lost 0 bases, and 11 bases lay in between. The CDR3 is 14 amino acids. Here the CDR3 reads CASRLRSLNTEAFF. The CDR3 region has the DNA TGTGCCAGCAGATTAAGGTCACTGAACACTGAAGCTTTCTTT.

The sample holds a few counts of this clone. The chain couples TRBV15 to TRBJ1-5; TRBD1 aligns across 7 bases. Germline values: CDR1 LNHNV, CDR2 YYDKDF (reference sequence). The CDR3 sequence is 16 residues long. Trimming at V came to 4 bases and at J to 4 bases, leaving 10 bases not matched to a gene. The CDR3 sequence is CATSIKTGRSNQPQHF. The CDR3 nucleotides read TGTGCCACCAGCATTAAGACAGGGCGGTCGAATCAGCCCCAGCATTTT.

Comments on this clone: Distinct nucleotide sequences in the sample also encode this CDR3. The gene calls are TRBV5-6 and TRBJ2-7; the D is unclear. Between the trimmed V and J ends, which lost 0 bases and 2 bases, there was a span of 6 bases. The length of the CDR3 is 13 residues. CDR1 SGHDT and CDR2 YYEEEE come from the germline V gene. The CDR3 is CASSLGLTYEQYF. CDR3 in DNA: TGTGCCAGCAGCTTGGGCCTGACCTACGAGCAGTACTTC.